Listed here are 12 T cell receptor beta chains from one sample, sequenced in a study of blood T cell repertoires in COVID-19. Generated by immunoSEQ multiplex PCR, the TCRdb table keeps only in-frame clones and is missing some. There are about 480,000 clones in the sample; approximately 90% occur only once, and around 1.9% lies in the top ten. The sequencing input was PBMCs or T cells enriched from blood (not recorded which). All receptors derive from a woman aged 40-49 years who had recovered from COVID-19.

This chain connects TRBV10-3 to TRBJ2-7; a possible D gene is TRBD2 (6 bases). Germline-derived CDR1 and CDR2 are ENHRY and SYGVKD. The CDR3 totals 13 residues. V lost 6 bases and J 6 bases, leaving 15 bases between the germline ends. DNA for the CDR3: TGTGCCATCAGCCTGCCGGGAGTATCCGAGCAGTACTTC. Encoded protein: CAISLPGVSEQYF.

The sample holds many counts of this clone. The chain links TRBV10-3 to TRBJ2-7; 8 nucleotides match TRBD2. After removal of 8 bases from V and 4 bases from J, the junction contained 13 bases not matched to a gene. From germline, CDR1 is ENHRY and CDR2 SYGVKD. The CDR3 consists of 15 residues. The CDR3 is CAIGGLAGTTYEQYF. The CDR3 bases are TGTGCCATCGGTGGGCTAGCGGGCACCACTTACGAGCAGTACTTC.

This chain joins TRBV5-1 and TRBJ1-2, with TRBD1 identical over 11 bases. Germline CDR1 and CDR2: SGHRS and YFSETQ. This CDR3 is 14 amino acids long. V shed 4 bases, J shed 7 bases, and the junction held 6 bases outside the gene matches. The CDR3 protein is CASSVDRGPGGYTF. The CDR3 DNA is TGCGCCAGCAGCGTGGACAGGGGGCCGGGTGGCTACACCTTC.

This chain connects TRBV7-6 to TRBJ2-3, with 13 bases identical to TRBD2. Germline CDR1 reads SGHVS; CDR2 reads FNYEAQ. The CDR3 consists of 18 residues. The trim removed 6 bases at V and 1 base at J, leaving 10 bases unmatched. In DNA form, the CDR3 reads TGTGCCAGCAGTTCGGGACTAGCGGGGTGGGGAGGCACAGATACGCAGTATTTT. Translation gives CASSSGLAGWGGTDTQYF.

The chain joins TRBV9 to TRBJ1-4; D unresolved. In germline, CDR1 is SGDLS, CDR2 YYNGEE. Trimming pared 0 bases from V and 8 bases from J, leaving 14 bases between. The CDR3 length is 15 residues. This chain's CDR3 is CASSVAGRAEEKLFF. For the CDR3, the DNA is TGTGCCAGCAGCGTAGCTGGGCGGGCTGAAGAAAAACTGTTTTTT. The variable domain in full, with the rest retrieved from reference TRBV9 and TRBJ1-4, is DSGVTQTPKHLITATGQRVTLRCSPRSGDLSVYWYQQSLDQGLQFLIQYYNGEERAKGNILERFSAQQFPDLHSELNLSSLELGDSALYFCASSVAGRAEEKLFFGSGTQLSVL.

This clone was seen more than once but under ten times. This rearrangement joins TRBV5-8 to TRBJ2-1, with 9 bases matching TRBD2. This CDR3 has 16 amino acids. With 0 bases clipped from V and 9 bases from J, the junction kept 10 bases outside the gene matches. Germline V gene data show CDR1 as SGHTS and CDR2 as YDEGEE. The CDR3 loop reads CASSLARIAGETEQFF. The CDR3 DNA reads TGTGCCAGCAGCTTGGCCCGGATAGCGGGAGAGACTGAGCAGTTCTTC.

The rearrangement joins TRBV4-3 to TRBJ1-3; the D gene is possibly TRBD1 (5 bases). Germline CDR1 reads LGHNA; CDR2 reads YSLEER. With 0 bases removed from V and 4 bases from J, the gap between germline ends came to 16 bases. The CDR3 totals 17 residues. The CDR3: CASSQDGWGTSGNTIYF. Written as DNA, the CDR3 is TGCGCCAGCAGCCAAGACGGCTGGGGGACTTCGGGAAACACCATATATTTT.

The chain couples TRBV3-1 (or the pseudogene TRBV3-2) to TRBJ2-1, with 8 bases that match TRBD2. Germline V CDR1 and CDR2: LGHDT, YNNKEL (reference sequence). The CDR3 is made up of 19 amino acids. V gave up 4 bases and J gave up 8 bases; unmatched junction bases: 22. The CDR3 region has the DNA TGTGCCAGCAGCCCCCTTTCCCCCTCTGCGGGAGGCGGGGGATATGAGCAGTTCTTC. Amino acids: CASSPLSPSAGGGGYEQFF.

The chain has TRBV29-1 and TRBJ1-2; 7 nucleotides agree with TRBD1. J gave up 4 bases and V 7 bases, and 9 bases lay outside the gene matches. The CDR3 extends over 13 amino acids. Germline CDR1 is SQVTM and CDR2 is ANQGSEA. Here the CDR3 reads CSASLGGTYGYTF. The CDR3 coding sequence is TGCAGCGCTAGCCTAGGGGGCACCTATGGCTACACCTTC. Drawing the rest from reference TRBV29-1 and TRBJ1-2, the complete variable domain is SAVISQKPSRDICQRGTSLTIQCQVDSQVTMMFWYRQQPGQSLTLIATANQGSEATYESGFVIDKFPISRPNLTFSTLTVSNMSPEDSSIYLCSASLGGTYGYTFGSGTRLTVV.

The chain recombines TRBV9 with TRBJ1-5; D may be TRBD1 (5 bases). Germline CDR1 reads SGDLS; CDR2 reads YYNGEE. V lost 10 bases and J 0 bases, leaving 14 bases between the germline ends. This CDR3 spans 14 amino acids. This CDR3 reads CASGAGDSNQPQHF. The CDR3 DNA is TGTGCCTCGGGAGCGGGGGATAGCAATCAGCCCCAGCATTTT.

This chain uses TRBV3-1 (or the pseudogene TRBV3-2) with TRBJ2-7; D gene ambiguous. Germline CDR1 LGHDT, CDR2 YNNKEL (reference sequence). V lost 4 bases and J 3 bases, leaving 10 bases between the germline ends. The CDR3 length is 13 residues. The CDR3 DNA reads TGTGCCAGCAGCCCCTTACTGAACTACGAGCAGTACTTC. Its protein product is CASSPLLNYEQYF.

This clone was recorded once. The CDR3 sequence is CASSLVPDTPYEQYF. The DNA of the CDR3 is TGTGCCAGCAGCTTAGTGCCGGACACTCCCTACGAGCAGTACTTC. The chain has TRBV7-2 and TRBJ2-7, with D possibly being TRBD1 (5 bases). The CDR3 is 15 amino acids. Germline V gives CDR1 SGHTA, CDR2 FQGNSA. V lost 1 base, J lost 2 bases, and 12 bases lay in between.